Following are 13 T cell receptor beta chains from one sample sequenced in a study of T cell changes during pregnancy in multiple sclerosis. TCRdb keeps only in-frame clones here, not all; method: immunoSEQ multiplex PCR. The sample consists of fewer than 70,000 clones, about nine tenths of them appearing once. The sample was peripheral blood, taken in the first trimester of pregnancy. The source of these receptors is a female donor with multiple sclerosis, enrolled in a pregnancy study.

The rearrangement joins TRBV5-1 to TRBJ1-2; TRBD1 aligns across 7 bases. CDR1 and CDR2 from the germline V gene are SGHRS and YFSETQ. V lost 3 bases, J lost 4 bases, and 3 bases stayed unmatched. The CDR3 length is 13 residues. CDR3 protein: CASSSTGSYGYTF. Written as DNA, the CDR3 is TGCGCCAGCAGCTCGACAGGGAGCTATGGCTACACCTTC.

This clone was picked up a small number of times. This chain links TRBV7-2 with TRBJ1-2; 7 bases fit TRBD1. The J segment lost 3 bases and the V segment lost 3 bases, leaving 16 bases of the junction unmatched. Germline assignment: CDR1 SGHTA and CDR2 FQGNSA. The CDR3 extends over 18 amino acids. CDR3 nucleotide sequence: TGTGCCAGCAGCTTTCCTTCGACAGGGAGGCGAATCGACTATGGCTACACCTTC. Translation: CASSFPSTGRRIDYGYTF. Drawing the rest from reference TRBV7-2 and TRBJ1-2, the complete variable domain is GAGVSQSPSNKVTEKGKDVELRCDPISGHTALYWYRQSLGQGLEFLIYFQGNSAPDKSGLPSDRFSAERTGGSVSTLTIQRTQQEDSAVYLCASSFPSTGRRIDYGYTFGSGTRLTVV.

This sequence joins TRBV5-6 and TRBJ1-4; no firm D call. This CDR3 contains 14 residues. Deletions cut 6 bases from V and 7 bases from J, with 16 bases between. CDR1 is SGHDT and CDR2 is YYEEEE in the germline V gene. The DNA for the CDR3 is TGTGCCAGCAACATCGCGGGGAATGGTGAAAAACTGTTTTTT. It specifies CASNIAGNGEKLFF.

V and J are TRBV7-2 and TRBJ2-3; D is possibly TRBD2 (6 bases). CDR3 length: 14 amino acids. Germline CDR1 is SGHTA and CDR2 is FQGNSA. Trimming removed 5 bases from V and 2 bases from J, with 11 bases in between. The CDR3 nucleotides read TGTGCCAGCAGCGCAGGACTAATCACAGATACGCAGTATTTT. Encoded protein: CASSAGLITDTQYF.

This clone showed up just once. The gene calls are TRBV4-2 and TRBJ2-1; no clear D. Trimming removed 3 bases from V and 7 bases from J, with 13 bases in between. The germline gives CDR1 LGHNA, CDR2 YNFKEQ. There are 14 residues in the CDR3. The CDR3 reads CASSQGPDVNEQFF. The CDR3 coding sequence is TGTGCCAGCAGCCAGGGCCCCGACGTTAATGAGCAGTTCTTC.

The chain links TRBV30 to TRBJ2-3; TRBD2 aligns across 9 bases. The V segment lost 3 bases and the J segment 4 bases; nucleotides outside the gene matches: 5. The CDR3 has 14 amino acids. Germline CDR1 reads GTSNPN; CDR2 reads SVGIG (reference sequence). CDR3 residues: CAWSHGGGADTQYF. DNA for the CDR3: TGTGCCTGGAGCCACGGCGGGGGGGCAGATACGCAGTATTTT.

This clone was seen just once. This chain connects TRBV19 to TRBJ2-5, with TRBD2 matching 7 bases. Germline-derived CDR1 and CDR2 are LNHDA and SQIVND (reference sequence). With V trimmed by 4 bases and J by 1 base, 3 bases remained unmatched. The CDR3 runs 14 residues. In nucleotides, the CDR3 is TGTGCCAGTAGTAGCGGGAGTTTCCAAGAGACCCAGTACTTC. This gives the protein CASSSGSFQETQYF.

This clone occurred a few times. The chain couples TRBV4-3 to TRBJ1-2; possible D gene TRBD1, 5 bases. Germline CDR1 reads LGHNA; CDR2 reads YSLEER. Deletions cut 0 bases from V and 2 bases from J, with 16 bases between. This CDR3 region has 17 residues. The CDR3 DNA is TGCGCCAGCAGCCAAGATGCTACAACAGGAGGGAACTATGGCTACACCTTC. The encoded protein is CASSQDATTGGNYGYTF.

CDR3 bases: TGTGCCAGAAGGCGGTACAGGGGAAAGAATGAAAAACTGTTTTTT. It codes for CARRRYRGKNEKLFF. V usage is TRBV5-3 and J usage is TRBJ1-4, with TRBD1 matching over 7 bases. TRBV5-3 falls under the ORF class, with uncertain function. Germline trimming cut 5 bases from V and 5 bases from J; bases unmatched to any gene: 9. This CDR3 contains 15 residues.

The chain joins TRBV27 to TRBJ1-5; D ambiguous. The germline CDR1 and CDR2 sequences are MNHEY and SMNVEV (reference sequence). The CDR3 spans 14 residues. V was cut by 1 base and J by 5 bases, with 9 bases left in between. The CDR3 DNA follows: TGTGCCAGCAGTTTATTCGGCGGAGATCAGCCCCAGCATTTT. The encoded protein is CASSLFGGDQPQHF.

The V gene is TRBV11-2, the J gene TRBJ2-7; TRBD1 aligns across 8 bases. The CDR3 consists of 15 residues. V lost 1 base and J lost 0; bases outside the gene matches: 2. Germline CDR1 is SGHAT and CDR2 is FQNNGV. CDR3 sequence: CASSLGTGSSYEQYF. The DNA for the CDR3 is TGTGCCAGCAGCTTAGGGACAGGGAGCTCCTACGAGCAGTACTTC.

The chain combines TRBV2 with TRBJ2-5; 11 bases match TRBD2. After removal of 0 bases from V and 2 bases from J, the junction contained 2 bases not matched to a gene. This CDR3 has 16 amino acids. In germline, CDR1 is SNHLY, CDR2 FYNNEI. In nucleotides, the CDR3 is TGTGCCAGCAGTGAAGCGGGACTAGCGGAGCAAGAGACCCAGTACTTC. Protein product: CASSEAGLAEQETQYF. Combining the CDR3 with reference TRBV2 and TRBJ2-5 gives the whole variable domain EPEVTQTPSHQVTQMGQEVILRCVPISNHLYFYWYRQILGQKVEFLVSFYNNEISEKSEIFDDQFSVERPDGSNFTLKIRSTKLEDSAMYFCASSEAGLAEQETQYFGPGTRLLVL.

The rearrangement joins TRBV7-6 to TRBJ1-3; possibly TRBD1 for D (6 bases). This CDR3 comprises 15 residues. V lost 0 bases and J 0 bases, leaving 6 bases between the germline ends. CDR1 is SGHVS, CDR2 FNYEAQ, per germline. The CDR3 is CASSLADSSGNTIYF. Written as DNA, the CDR3 is TGTGCCAGCAGCTTAGCGGACAGCTCTGGAAACACCATATATTTT.